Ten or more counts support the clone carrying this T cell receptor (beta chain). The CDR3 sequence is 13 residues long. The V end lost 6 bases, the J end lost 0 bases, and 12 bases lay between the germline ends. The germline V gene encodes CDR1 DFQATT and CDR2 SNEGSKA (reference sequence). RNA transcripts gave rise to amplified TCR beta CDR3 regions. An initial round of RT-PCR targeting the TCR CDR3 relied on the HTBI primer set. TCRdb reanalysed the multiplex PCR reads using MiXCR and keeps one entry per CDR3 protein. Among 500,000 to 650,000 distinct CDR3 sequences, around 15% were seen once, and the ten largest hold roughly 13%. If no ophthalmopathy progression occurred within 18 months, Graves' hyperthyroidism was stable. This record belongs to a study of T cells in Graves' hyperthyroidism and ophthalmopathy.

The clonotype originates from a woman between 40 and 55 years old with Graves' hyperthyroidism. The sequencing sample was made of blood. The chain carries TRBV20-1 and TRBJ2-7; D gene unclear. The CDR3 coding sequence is TGCAGTGCCCTCGAGGTAAGCTCCTACGAGCAGTACTTC. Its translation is CSALEVSSYEQYF.